A selection of T cell receptor beta chains follows, all from one sample in a study of blood T cells in healthy people across ages. TCRdb ran MiXCR on the 5' RACE reads and lists one entry per CDR3 protein. The sample consists of approximately 830,000 distinct CDR3 sequences, approximately 67% of them appearing once. Sequencing was done on a sample of blood. Receptor source: a man aged 30 to 39 in good health. The conserved cysteine and the conserved F or W are not part of the CDR3 here. Where a row states a size, it is once, few, many or the class of an expanded clone; other rows omit it.

j_call,v_call,clone_size,cdr3_aa
TRBJ2-7,TRBV14,-,ASSLETGYREQY
TRBJ2-4,TRBV5-1,-,ASRAENIQY
TRBJ2-5,TRBV9,-,ASSEGGGLSETQY
TRBJ1-2,TRBV11-1,-,ASSFGTADGYT
TRBJ2-7,TRBV7-9,-,ASSGSGVTYYEQY
TRBJ2-7,TRBV7-9,-,ASSRDSLSSYEQY
TRBJ2-3,TRBV5-1,-,ASSMEASRDTQY
TRBJ2-2,TRBV20-1,-,SADDSEDTGELF
TRBJ2-7,TRBV4-2,few,ASSQVEKGTYEQY
TRBJ2-5,TRBV18,few,ASSQGTQETQY
TRBJ2-1,TRBV7-3,-,ASSLQPGQINEQF
TRBJ2-3,TRBV20-1,once,SARGSGGPILTDTQY
TRBJ2-3,TRBV28,-,ASSFPTSGEVDTQY
TRBJ1-2,TRBV7-2,few,ASRSPVSGGTGYT
TRBJ1-4,TRBV28,-,ASSPLPQGALGKLF
TRBJ2-3,TRBV6-1,-,ASSESGAQVTQY
TRBJ1-4,TRBV7-2,-,ASKTGATNEKLF
TRBJ1-5,TRBV27,-,ASSLWSGQGAKHQPQH
TRBJ1-2,TRBV29-1,-,SVSRGDGYGYT
TRBJ2-7,TRBV7-9,-,ASSPPLGIVYEQY
-,TRBV20-1,few,SADGTGGSETQY
TRBJ2-4,TRBV20-1,-,SARVRGEQNIQY
TRBJ2-3,TRBV27,-,ASSSLHTQY
TRBJ2-7,TRBV9,few,ASSVPGGSYEQY
TRBJ2-7,TRBV20-1,few,SALIEGYEQY
TRBJ1-5,TRBV6-2/TRBV6-3,-,ASSYGTGWNQPQH
TRBJ2-7,TRBV3-1,-,ASSRRPGIPYEQY
TRBJ2-5,TRBV12-3/TRBV12-4,few,ASSLGRGGKETQY
TRBJ2-6,TRBV4-3,-,ASSSDGPAGANVLT
TRBJ2-3,TRBV2,-,ATQEGADTQY
TRBJ2-5,TRBV9,-,ASSVSWGAQETQY
TRBJ2-5,TRBV28,-,ASRKGGAGLEETQY
TRBJ2-1,TRBV7-2,few,ASSPLRGPSSYNEQF
TRBJ2-5,TRBV5-3,-,ARSTGLAGGQETQY
-,TRBV4-3,once,ASSRADRGLETQY
TRBJ1-2,TRBV4-3,-,ASSQDVGQFYGYT
TRBJ2-1,TRBV28,few,ASSFPTSGGHNEQF
TRBJ2-2,TRBV18,-,ATTKGQGAEGELF
TRBJ2-1,TRBV7-7,-,ASSSTSGTGHNEQF
TRBJ2-3,TRBV2,-,ASSGGHPSTDTQY
-,TRBV29-1,-,SVEVINEQY
TRBJ2-2,TRBV24-1,few,ATSDFKDSNTGELF
TRBJ2-4,TRBV6-4,few,ASSPEFLGNIQY
TRBJ2-4,TRBV25-1,few,ASSRGGSDIQY